The 21 T cell receptor beta chains below all came from one sample that was sequenced in a study of blood T cell repertoires in COVID-19. Data came from immunoSEQ multiplex PCR; TCRdb stores just in-frame clones and leaves some out. The data show around 150,000 clones, roughly 80% seen once. Source material: PBMCs or T cells enriched from blood (not recorded which). Receptor source: a man aged 50 to 60 who had recovered from COVID-19.

The V and J genes are TRBV5-4 and TRBJ2-3, with a possible D match to TRBD2 (5 bases). Trimming removed 3 bases at V and 0 bases at J, with 14 bases between. The CDR3 sequence is 16 residues long. Germline CDR1 reads SGHNT; CDR2 reads YYREEE (reference sequence). CDR3 DNA sequence: TGTGCCAGCAGCTCCCCGGACTGGGCTAGCACAGATACGCAGTATTTT. Amino acid sequence: CASSSPDWASTDTQYF.

The sample holds a few counts of this clone. The chain has TRBV28 and TRBJ2-4; D may be TRBD2 (5 bases). The length of the CDR3 is 14 residues. Per the germline V gene, CDR1 is MDHEN and CDR2 is SYDVKM. V lost 2 bases and J lost 6, with 11 bases in between. This CDR3 is CASSLVGERNIQYF. The CDR3 DNA is TGTGCCAGCAGTTTAGTTGGGGAGAGAAACATTCAGTACTTC.

The chain joins TRBV6-5 to TRBJ2-2; D is possibly TRBD1 (7 bases). V was clipped by 7 bases and J by 6 bases, with 18 bases between them. The germline V gene encodes CDR1 MNHEY and CDR2 SVGAGI. The CDR3 length is 15 residues. CDR3 amino acids: CASKFGGGDSGELFF. The CDR3 bases are TGTGCCAGCAAATTTGGAGGGGGCGATTCCGGGGAGCTGTTTTTT.

Only one count was recorded for this clone. The chain has TRBV9 and TRBJ2-3; 10 bases agree with TRBD2. The CDR3 has 12 residues. V shed 4 bases and J 14 bases; nucleotides not matched to a gene: 7. Per the germline V gene, CDR1 is SGDLS and CDR2 is YYNGEE. This chain's CDR3 is CASSPSSGGRYF. DNA for the CDR3: TGTGCCAGCAGCCCCTCTAGCGGGGGAAGGTATTTT.

This chain's CDR3 is CASSSGQNTGELFF. The DNA of the CDR3 is TGTGCCAGCAGCTCAGGACAGAACACCGGGGAGCTGTTTTTT. This rearrangement joins TRBV7-2 to TRBJ2-2; TRBD1 is a possible D gene (5 bases). CDR1 and CDR2 from the germline V gene are SGHTA and FQGNSA. The CDR3 runs to 14 residues. The V end lost 4 bases, the J end lost 1 base, and 7 bases lay between the germline ends.

V is TRBV7-9 and J is TRBJ2-7; the D gene is possibly TRBD2 (5 bases). This CDR3 has 15 residues. Germline-derived CDR1 and CDR2 are SEHNR and FQNEAQ (reference sequence). Trimming took 3 bases from V and 2 from J, leaving 14 bases between them. In DNA form, the CDR3 reads TGTGCCAGCAGCTTTGGGAGCGCAACCCCCTACGAGCAGTACTTC. This encodes CASSFGSATPYEQYF.

The chain has TRBV6-4 and TRBJ2-1, with a possible D match to TRBD2 (7 bases). With 2 bases removed from V and 8 bases from J, the gap between germline ends came to 16 bases. The CDR3 spans 15 residues. Germline lookup yields CDR1 MRHNA and CDR2 SNTAGT. The CDR3 DNA sequence: TGTGCCAGCAGTGACCGACCGGGGGGCCAGGATGAGCAGTTCTTC. Its translation: CASSDRPGGQDEQFF.

The chain carries TRBV3-1 (or the pseudogene TRBV3-2) and TRBJ1-1; D not certain. Germline values: CDR1 LGHDT, CDR2 YNNKEL (reference sequence). V dropped 0 bases and J dropped 1 base, with 9 bases sitting between them. The CDR3 extends over 15 amino acids. In DNA form, the CDR3 reads TGTGCCAGCAGCCAAGAGTCGCGGGGGAACACTGAAGCTTTCTTT. Translating gives CASSQESRGNTEAFF.

The rearrangement links TRBV28 to TRBJ2-6; D is undetermined. The CDR3 sequence is 16 residues long. The germline V gene encodes CDR1 MDHEN and CDR2 SYDVKM. V shed 2 bases and J shed 0 bases, with 8 bases lying between them. The chain's CDR3 is CASSLGESSGANVLTF. In DNA form, the CDR3 reads TGTGCCAGCAGTTTAGGAGAATCCTCTGGGGCCAACGTCCTGACTTTC.

This clone was observed a single time. The chain is built from TRBV19 and TRBJ2-7; 11 bases align to TRBD1. J lost 4 bases, V lost 3 bases, and 2 bases had no gene match. Per the germline V gene, CDR1 is LNHDA and CDR2 is SQIVND (reference sequence). This CDR3 contains 14 residues. DNA of the CDR3: TGTGCCAGTAGTATCCGGGACAGGGGGTACGAGCAGTACTTC. This sequence encodes CASSIRDRGYEQYF.

The V call is TRBV28, the J call TRBJ2-3, with 9 bases fitting TRBD1. Germline CDR1 MDHEN, CDR2 SYDVKM. The junction had 8 bases not matched to a gene; V was cut back by 2 bases and J by 5 bases. This CDR3 is 16 amino acids long. CDR3 residues: CASSLALGTGIDTQYF. CDR3 nucleotides: TGTGCCAGCAGTTTAGCCCTAGGGACAGGGATAGATACGCAGTATTTT.

A word on this clone: The junction and the germline gene differ at one end; a read error may be behind it. The chain links TRBV24-1 to TRBJ1-2; D not certain. The CDR3 runs 12 residues. CDR1 KGHDR and CDR2 SFDVKD come from the germline V gene. The CDR3 loop reads CATSGGFYGYTF. For the CDR3, the DNA is TGTGCCACAAGTGGAGGCTTTTATGGCTACACCTTC.

The chain has TRBV18 and TRBJ1-1; D unresolved. CDR1 is KGHSH, CDR2 LQKENI, per germline. There are 14 residues in the CDR3. V was shortened by 6 bases and J by 1 base, with 12 bases between the two germline ends. CDR3: CASSFARSNTEAFF. DNA for the CDR3: TGTGCCAGCTCTTTCGCGCGATCGAACACTGAAGCTTTCTTT.

This chain uses TRBV7-3 with TRBJ1-5, with D possibly matching TRBD1 (6 bases). The CDR3 covers 13 residues. V was shortened by 2 bases and J by 7 bases, with 9 bases between the two germline ends. CDR1 and CDR2 from the germline V gene are SGHTA and FQGTGA. The DNA for the CDR3 is TGTGCCAGCAGCTTAGGGGGGGCACAGCCCCAGCATTTT. This gives the protein CASSLGGAQPQHF.

This rearrangement joins TRBV5-6 to TRBJ2-7; D remains ambiguous. V lost 1 base and J lost 4, with 18 bases in between. CDR3 size: 16 residues. From germline, CDR1 is SGHDT and CDR2 YYEEEE. The CDR3 bases are TGTGCCAGCAGCTTGTTGTACCCTAAAACAGATTACGAGCAGTACTTC. Protein: CASSLLYPKTDYEQYF. The whole variable domain, remainder taken from reference TRBV5-6 and TRBJ2-7, is DAGVTQSPTHLIKTRGQQVTLRCSPKSGHDTVSWYQQALGQGPQFIFQYYEEEERQRGNFPDRFSGHQFPNYSSELNVNALLLGDSALYLCASSLLYPKTDYEQYFGPGTRLTVT.

A few counts support this clone. The V call is TRBV2, the J call TRBJ1-1; D call uncertain. Deletions cut 1 base from V and 12 bases from J, with 18 bases between. The CDR3 has 14 amino acids. Germline V gene sequence: CDR1 SNHLY, CDR2 FYNNEI. CDR3 sequence: CASSEGRAVTVTFF. For the CDR3, the DNA is TGTGCCAGCAGTGAAGGGAGGGCAGTTACTGTGACTTTCTTT.

This chain uses TRBV5-4 with TRBJ2-7; TRBD1 might be the D (5 bases). The CDR3 is made up of 16 amino acids. Germline assignment: CDR1 SGHNT and CDR2 YYREEE (reference sequence). The V and J ends lost 0 bases and 1 base respectively, with 14 bases between them. CDR3 DNA sequence: TGTGCCAGCAGCTTGGGGGGCCCCCGTCAATCCTACGAGCAGTACTTC. The encoded protein is CASSLGGPRQSYEQYF.

This chain links TRBV6-5 with TRBJ2-2; D is uncertain. The CDR3 runs to 15 residues. Trimming left V 0 bases short and J 6 bases short, with 11 bases between. Germline V gene sequence: CDR1 MNHEY, CDR2 SVGAGI. CDR3 in amino acids: CASSYSIGRAGELFF. DNA for the CDR3: TGTGCCAGCAGTTACTCGATTGGCCGGGCCGGGGAGCTGTTTTTT.

CDR3: CASSRGTASSGNTIYF. In DNA form, the CDR3 reads TGTGCCAGTAGTCGGGGGACCGCCAGCTCTGGAAACACCATATATTTT. This chain links TRBV19 with TRBJ1-3; D possibly corresponds to TRBD1 (5 bases). The V and J ends lost 5 bases and 0 bases respectively, with 14 bases between them. Per the germline V gene, CDR1 is LNHDA and CDR2 is SQIVND (reference sequence). The CDR3 is made up of 16 amino acids.

The chain couples TRBV29-1 to TRBJ1-5; tentatively, D is TRBD1 (5 bases). Germline-derived CDR1 and CDR2 are SQVTM and ANQGSEA. The CDR3 consists of 12 residues. V dropped 4 bases and J dropped 3 bases, with 7 bases sitting between them. CDR3 nucleotides: TGCAGCGTTGGGACAAACAATCAGCCCCAGCATTTT. Protein: CSVGTNNQPQHF.

The chain links TRBV28 to TRBJ2-7, with TRBD1 matching 9 bases. The CDR3 runs 16 residues. Trimming cost V 7 bases and J 1 base; bases outside gene matches: 11. Looked up from germline, CDR1 is MDHEN and CDR2 is SYDVKM. The CDR3 protein is CASTDRGNRFSYEQYF. The CDR3 DNA reads TGTGCCAGCACCGACAGGGGGAACAGATTTTCCTACGAGCAGTACTTC.